This T cell receptor beta chain was identified during a study of blood T cell repertoires in COVID-19. Germline loops: CDR1 SEHNR, CDR2 FQNEAQ (reference sequence). The CDR3 sequence is 15 residues long. The V and J ends lost 1 base and 0 bases respectively, with 9 bases between them. This clone showed up just once. Assay: immunoSEQ multiplex PCR; the TCRdb copy retains only in-frame clones and omits some. Of some 88,000 clones in the sample, 70% to 90% were seen once. The source material was peripheral blood. The rearrangement joins TRBV7-9 to TRBJ1-1; perhaps TRBD1 as D (5 bases). The TCR was taken from a woman aged 70-85 years with acute or convalescent COVID-19. CDR3 amino acids: CASSLVRGLNTEAFF. Here the CDR3 DNA reads TGTGCCAGCAGCTTAGTTAGGGGCTTGAACACTGAAGCTTTCTTT.